This TCR beta chain was observed in a study of blood T cell repertoires in COVID-19. Study details: Whether acute or convalescent, the COVID-19 samples came from the United States, Italy and Spain. PBMCs, B-cell-depleted T cells, or T cells provided the cDNA or gDNA that made up the material.

Germline-derived CDR1 and CDR2 are MNHEY and SVGEGT. V lost 0 bases and J lost 1; bases outside the gene matches: 10. The length of the CDR3 is 18 residues. Authors' data handling: Scientists estimated how many nucleated cells there were by amplifying reference gene primers. The repertoire was sequenced with immunoSEQ multiplex PCR; TCRdb's copy has only in-frame clones and lacks some. V and J calls and clone size come straight from that table; D and trimming were deduced from the DNA. In the table there are under 250,000 clones, approximately 87% of which are singletons. The chain couples TRBV6-2 or TRBV6-3 to TRBJ2-5; 8 positions agree with TRBD2. Sequenced input: peripheral blood. The sequence was collected from a woman aged 70-85 years with active or convalescent COVID-19. CDR3 residues: CASSYSAERGYPQETQYF. CDR3 bases: TGTGCCAGCAGTTACTCGGCGGAGCGGGGGTACCCCCAAGAGACCCAGTACTTC.